The rows below give T cell receptor beta chains drawn from one sample of a study of T cells in Graves' hyperthyroidism and ophthalmopathy. TCRdb fed the multiplex PCR reads into MiXCR, producing one record per CDR3 protein. The sample yields roughly 250,000 distinct CDR3 sequences, about 20% seen once. The sequencing input was blood. The receptors were sampled from a young man with Graves' ophthalmopathy. Each CDR3 is given with its conserved first and last residue. A D gene is named only where the DNA matches it firmly. A row's size may be missing; if present it is once, few, many or a size class.

v_call	d_call	j_call	clone_size	cdr3_aa	cdr3_nt
TRBV19	.	TRBJ1-1	few	CASSWEPRGEAFF	TGTGCCAGTAGCTGGGAACCAAGGGGGGAAGCTTTCTTT
TRBV2	.	TRBJ1-3	few	CASSEEQRAGNTIYF	TGTGCCAGCAGTGAAGAGCAGAGAGCCGGAAACACCATATATTTT
TRBV12-3/TRBV12-4	.	TRBJ1-3	.	CASTAQGTLGNTIYF	TGTGCCAGCACTGCCCAGGGGACCCTTGGAAACACCATATATTTT
TRBV19	TRBD1	TRBJ2-7	.	CASRAQGAEYEQYF	TGTGCCAGTAGGGCACAGGGGGCGGAATACGAGCAGTACTTC
TRBV28	TRBD2	TRBJ2-1	few	CASSLRGGGRLYNEQFF	TGTGCCAGCAGTTTACGGGGGGGGGGGCGACTCTACAATGAGCAGTTCTTC
TRBV7-3	TRBD1	TRBJ2-1	.	CASSPGGQGFYGEQFF	TGTGCCAGCAGCCCAGGGGGACAGGGCTTTTATGGTGAGCAGTTCTTC
TRBV28	.	TRBJ1-5	many	CASRRTTLPNQPQHF	TGTGCCAGCAGGAGGACAACGCTGCCCAATCAGCCCCAGCATTTT
TRBV7-9	.	TRBJ2-3	few	CASSLAQADTQYF	TGTGCCAGCAGCTTAGCCCAGGCGGATACGCAGTATTTT
TRBV2	TRBD1	TRBJ2-1	few	CASFVGQYGNEQFF	TGTGCCAGCTTTGTGGGACAGTACGGCAATGAGCAGTTCTTC
TRBV20-1	.	TRBJ1-1	many	CSARAGSTEAFF	TGCAGTGCTAGGGCCGGGAGCACTGAAGCTTTCTTT
TRBV28	TRBD1	TRBJ2-6	.	CASTGTVDSGANVLTF	TGTGCCAGCACCGGGACAGTCGACTCTGGGGCCAACGTCCTGACTTTC
TRBV6-1	.	TRBJ2-1	.	CASTGPSGNEQFF	TGTGCCAGCACGGGTCCATCGGGCAATGAGCAGTTCTTC
TRBV12-3/TRBV12-4	.	TRBJ2-2	.	CATTLLGELFF	TGTGCCACCACCCTTCTCGGGGAGCTGTTTTTT
TRBV2	.	TRBJ2-5	.	CATKRHAFQETQYF	TGTGCCACCAAGCGTCATGCTTTCCAAGAGACCCAGTACTTC
TRBV2	.	TRBJ2-5	few	CASSTGWQETQYF	TGTGCCAGCAGTACAGGGTGGCAAGAGACCCAGTACTTC
TRBV11-1	TRBD1	TRBJ1-5	once	CASSLTGYNQPQHF	TGTGCCAGCAGCTTGACAGGGTACAATCAGCCCCAGCATTTT
TRBV12-3/TRBV12-4	.	TRBJ1-5	.	CASGLGVGESNQPQHF	TGTGCCAGCGGGCTGGGGGTCGGCGAAAGCAATCAGCCCCAGCATTTT
TRBV30	TRBD1	TRBJ1-2	many	CAWRRGEGTVSYGYTF	TGTGCCTGGAGGCGGGGCGAAGGGACAGTATCTTATGGCTACACCTTC
TRBV6-5	.	TRBJ1-2	.	CASSYSSDDYGYTF	TGTGCCAGCAGTTACTCTTCAGACGACTATGGCTACACCTTC
TRBV27	TRBD2	TRBJ2-3	.	CASSPTSGSVDTQYF	TGTGCCAGCAGCCCGACTAGCGGGAGTGTAGATACGCAGTATTTT
TRBV5-1	.	TRBJ1-1	few	CASRRGSTEAFF	TGCGCCAGCAGGAGGGGGAGCACTGAAGCTTTCTTT
TRBV2	.	TRBJ1-2	many	CASRTANYGYTF	TGTGCCAGCAGGACGGCAAACTATGGCTACACCTTC